This is a list of T cell receptor beta chains from one sample in a study of blood T cell repertoires in COVID-19. Data came from immunoSEQ multiplex PCR; TCRdb stores just in-frame clones and leaves some out. In the table there are about 190,000 clones, around 80% of which are singletons. Sequencing was performed on peripheral blood. These receptors were obtained from a man aged 50 to 60 who had recovered from COVID-19. Both conserved end residues are part of each CDR3. Each record gives: D gene, V gene, clone size, J gene, CDR3 protein, CDR3 DNA. The D gene is left open where the match is weak. Expanded clones are given a class, and other clones once, few, many or no size at all.

D: -
V: TRBV2
size: -
J: TRBJ1-5
CDR3: CASSEAEGIKSQHF
DNA: TGTGCCAGCAGTGAAGCGGAGGGGATCAAGTCCCAGCATTTT

D: TRBD2
V: TRBV5-8
size: -
J: TRBJ2-3
CDR3: CASSLGTSGRQWSTDTQYF
DNA: TGTGCCAGCAGCTTGGGGACTAGCGGGAGGCAATGGAGCACAGATACGCAGTATTTT

D: -
V: TRBV9
size: few
J: TRBJ2-3
CDR3: CASSVGGDTQYF
DNA: TGTGCCAGCAGCGTAGGCGGAGATACGCAGTATTTT

D: TRBD1
V: TRBV28
size: -
J: TRBJ1-2
CDR3: CASSFGDRVFYGYTF
DNA: TGTGCCAGCAGTTTCGGCGACAGGGTATTCTATGGCTACACCTTC

D: -
V: TRBV7-3
size: -
J: TRBJ2-1
CDR3: CASSISTRHEQFF
DNA: TGTGCCAGCAGCATATCGACGCGGCATGAGCAGTTCTTC

D: TRBD1
V: TRBV5-1
size: -
J: TRBJ2-5
CDR3: CASQTGGAFASETQYF
DNA: TGCGCCAGTCAGACAGGGGGCGCCTTCGCGTCTGAGACCCAGTACTTC

D: -
V: TRBV2
size: -
J: TRBJ1-1
CDR3: CASSRRAENTEAFF
DNA: TGTGCCAGCAGCCGTCGTGCGGAGAACACTGAAGCTTTCTTT

D: TRBD2
V: TRBV9
size: once
J: TRBJ2-7
CDR3: CASSPTPKTPGPGLAGYEQYF
DNA: TGTGCCAGCAGCCCCACCCCGAAGACCCCTGGACCGGGACTAGCGGGCTACGAGCAGTACTTC

D: -
V: TRBV3-1/TRBV3-2
size: -
J: TRBJ1-3
CDR3: CASSQDLGGRTSIYF
DNA: TGTGCCAGCAGCCAAGATCTCGGGGGTCGAACCTCCATATATTTT

D: -
V: TRBV29-1
size: few
J: TRBJ1-1
CDR3: CSALPKPNEAFF
DNA: TGCAGCGCCTTACCTAAACCTAACGAAGCTTTCTTT

D: -
V: TRBV29-1
size: few
J: TRBJ1-2
CDR3: CSAGTSRAHLDGYTF
DNA: TGCAGCGCCGGAACGTCCAGGGCTCATCTGGATGGCTACACCTTC

D: TRBD2
V: TRBV27
size: -
J: TRBJ2-7
CDR3: CASRGASGYPYEQYF
DNA: TGTGCCAGCAGAGGGGCTAGCGGATACCCCTACGAGCAGTACTTC

D: TRBD1
V: TRBV6-5
size: -
J: TRBJ2-2
CDR3: CASSYGDSNTGELFF
DNA: TGTGCCAGCAGTTACGGGGACAGTAACACCGGGGAGCTGTTTTTT

D: -
V: TRBV28
size: -
J: TRBJ1-2
CDR3: CASSLSVRGWGYTF
DNA: TGTGCCAGCAGTTTATCGGTTCGGGGGTGGGGCTACACCTTC

D: -
V: TRBV9
size: once
J: TRBJ2-7
CDR3: CASSVGATINYEQYF
DNA: TGTGCCAGCAGCGTAGGGGCCACAATTAACTACGAGCAGTACTTC

D: -
V: TRBV2
size: once
J: TRBJ2-4
CDR3: CASSEKVVGGMAKNIQYF
DNA: TGTGCCAGCAGCGAAAAAGTGGTAGGGGGTATGGCCAAAAACATTCAGTACTTC

D: TRBD2
V: TRBV28
size: -
J: TRBJ2-5
CDR3: CASSSRLAGLGETQYF
DNA: TGTGCCAGCAGTTCGCGACTAGCGGGATTGGGGGAGACCCAGTACTTC

D: TRBD2
V: TRBV11-3
size: -
J: TRBJ2-1
CDR3: CASSGERGGASDNEQFF
DNA: TGTGCCAGCAGCGGGGAGCGCGGGGGGGCTTCAGACAATGAGCAGTTCTTC

D: TRBD1
V: TRBV6-1
size: -
J: TRBJ2-4
CDR3: CASSGTGAVAKNIQYF
DNA: TGTGCCAGCAGTGGGACAGGGGCGGTAGCCAAAAACATTCAGTACTTC

D: TRBD1
V: TRBV18
size: -
J: TRBJ1-3
CDR3: CASSPDRGAGNTIYF
DNA: TGTGCCAGCTCGCCGGACAGGGGTGCTGGAAACACCATATATTTT

D: -
V: TRBV4-2
size: -
J: TRBJ1-5
CDR3: CASSQGRDQPQHF
DNA: TGTGCCAGCAGCCAGGGGAGGGATCAGCCCCAGCATTTT

D: -
V: TRBV21-1
size: -
J: TRBJ1-1
CDR3: CASSPRLGIATNTEAFF
DNA: TGTGCCAGCAGCCCGAGATTGGGTATCGCGACAAACACTGAAGCTTTCTTT

D: -
V: TRBV9
size: -
J: TRBJ1-5
CDR3: CASSLDSYNQPQHF
DNA: TGTGCCAGCAGCCTGGACAGCTACAATCAGCCCCAGCATTTT

D: TRBD2
V: TRBV7-2
size: -
J: TRBJ2-1
CDR3: CASSPKAGLADYNEQFF
DNA: TGTGCCAGCAGCCCCAAGGCGGGACTAGCGGACTACAATGAGCAGTTCTTC

D: -
V: TRBV3-1/TRBV3-2
size: once
J: TRBJ2-1
CDR3: CASSQVLGGAFNEQFF
DNA: TGTGCCAGCAGCCAAGTCTTGGGGGGAGCGTTCAATGAGCAGTTCTTC

D: TRBD2
V: TRBV5-8
size: -
J: TRBJ2-3
CDR3: CASSLVTSGRWTDTQYF
DNA: TGTGCCAGCAGCTTGGTAACTAGCGGGAGATGGACAGATACGCAGTATTTT

D: TRBD2
V: TRBV11-1
size: -
J: TRBJ2-5
CDR3: CASSLLAGERETQYF
DNA: TGTGCCAGCAGCTTATTAGCGGGAGAACGAGAGACCCAGTACTTC

D: -
V: TRBV3-1/TRBV3-2
size: -
J: TRBJ2-1
CDR3: CASSQEAGGYNEQFF
DNA: TGTGCCAGCAGCCAAGAAGCCGGGGGCTACAATGAGCAGTTCTTC

D: -
V: TRBV10-3
size: -
J: TRBJ1-1
CDR3: CAISESSNEGEAFF
DNA: TGTGCCATCAGTGAGTCAAGCAATGAGGGCGAAGCTTTCTTT

D: -
V: TRBV18
size: -
J: TRBJ1-1
CDR3: CASSPNGETEAFF
DNA: TGTGCCAGCTCGCCAAACGGGGAGACTGAAGCTTTCTTT

D: -
V: TRBV20-1
size: -
J: TRBJ1-3
CDR3: CSASRRNTIYF
DNA: TGCAGTGCTAGCAGGCGAAACACCATATATTTT

D: -
V: TRBV6-5
size: -
J: TRBJ1-3
CDR3: CASKLTGTGNTIYF
DNA: TGTGCCAGCAAACTAACAGGGACTGGAAACACCATATATTTT

D: TRBD1
V: TRBV20-1
size: -
J: TRBJ2-7
CDR3: CSASGQGFSEQYF
DNA: TGCAGTGCTAGTGGACAGGGATTTTCCGAGCAGTACTTC

D: TRBD2
V: TRBV20-1
size: -
J: TRBJ2-3
CDR3: CSASPPGLVSTDTQYF
DNA: TGCAGTGCTAGTCCCCCGGGACTAGTAAGCACAGATACGCAGTATTTT

D: TRBD1
V: TRBV3-1/TRBV3-2
size: -
J: TRBJ2-1
CDR3: CASHDRATPNEQFF
DNA: TGTGCCAGTCATGACAGGGCCACCCCAAATGAGCAGTTCTTC

D: TRBD2
V: TRBV28
size: -
J: TRBJ2-7
CDR3: CASLGLAGAGYEQYF
DNA: TGTGCCAGCCTCGGTCTAGCGGGAGCGGGCTACGAGCAGTACTTC

D: -
V: TRBV2
size: -
J: TRBJ1-3
CDR3: CATHRESSGNTIYF
DNA: TGTGCCACCCACAGGGAAAGCTCTGGAAACACCATATATTTT

D: TRBD2
V: TRBV13
size: -
J: TRBJ2-3
CDR3: CASSAQGLAGGFTSTDTQYF
DNA: TGTGCCAGCAGCGCACAGGGATTAGCGGGAGGATTTACTAGCACAGATACGCAGTATTTT

D: TRBD1
V: TRBV18
size: -
J: TRBJ1-6
CDR3: CASSLTGQGDSPLHF
DNA: TGTGCCAGCTCCCTGACGGGACAGGGTGATTCACCCCTCCACTTT

D: -
V: TRBV7-2
size: -
J: TRBJ2-1
CDR3: CASSSTRQHEQFF
DNA: TGTGCCAGCAGCTCGACTAGGCAACATGAGCAGTTCTTC

D: -
V: TRBV29-1
size: -
J: TRBJ2-3
CDR3: CSVSLALGDTQYF
DNA: TGCAGCGTTTCCTTAGCGTTAGGTGATACGCAGTATTTT

D: -
V: TRBV4-1
size: few
J: TRBJ1-2
CDR3: CASSQVSSGLLSDGYTF
DNA: TGCGCCAGCAGCCAAGTTTCGTCGGGACTGCTCTCAGATGGCTACACCTTC

D: -
V: TRBV30
size: -
J: TRBJ2-1
CDR3: CAWSVYRAGEQFF
DNA: TGTGCCTGGAGTGTATACAGGGCAGGAGAGCAGTTCTTC

D: TRBD1
V: TRBV27
size: few
J: TRBJ1-6
CDR3: CASSPDRGRNSPLHF
DNA: TGTGCCAGCAGTCCCGACAGGGGGCGGAATTCACCCCTCCACTTT

D: TRBD1
V: TRBV5-1
size: -
J: TRBJ2-7
CDR3: CASSPRTGYEQYF
DNA: TGCGCCAGCAGCCCAAGGACAGGGTACGAGCAGTACTTC

D: -
V: TRBV12-3/TRBV12-4
size: -
J: TRBJ2-1
CDR3: CASSLPLAREQFF
DNA: TGTGCCAGCAGTCTCCCGCTAGCACGGGAGCAGTTCTTC

D: -
V: TRBV6-5
size: -
J: TRBJ1-2
CDR3: CASSYEGGTYGYTF
DNA: TGTGCCAGCAGTTACGAAGGCGGAACCTATGGCTACACCTTC

D: -
V: TRBV30
size: -
J: TRBJ2-7
CDR3: CAWRRDLTYEQYF
DNA: TGTGCCTGGCGCAGGGATCTCACCTACGAGCAGTACTTC

D: -
V: TRBV3-1/TRBV3-2
size: -
J: TRBJ2-7
CDR3: CASSQVLISYEQYF
DNA: TGTGCCAGCAGCCAAGTACTTATATCCTACGAGCAGTACTTC

D: -
V: TRBV7-9
size: -
J: TRBJ1-3
CDR3: CASRIPSGPPSGNTIYF
DNA: TGTGCCAGCAGAATACCTTCAGGGCCCCCCTCTGGAAACACCATATATTTT

D: -
V: TRBV11-2
size: few
J: TRBJ1-1
CDR3: CASSLTGGRGTEAFF
DNA: TGTGCCAGCAGCTTAACGGGGGGGCGAGGCACTGAAGCTTTCTTT

D: -
V: TRBV9
size: once
J: TRBJ2-7
CDR3: CASSARDFMYEQYF
DNA: TGTGCCAGCAGCGCCAGGGACTTTATGTACGAGCAGTACTTC

D: TRBD1
V: TRBV2
size: -
J: TRBJ2-1
CDR3: CATTTPGQNSNEQFF
DNA: TGTGCCACTACAACCCCGGGACAGAATTCAAATGAGCAGTTCTTC

D: TRBD2
V: TRBV6-6
size: -
J: TRBJ2-1
CDR3: CASSRKLAGDYNEQFF
DNA: TGTGCCAGCAGCCGGAAACTAGCGGGAGATTACAATGAGCAGTTCTTC

D: -
V: TRBV15
size: -
J: TRBJ1-1
CDR3: CATSRDPQNTEAFF
DNA: TGTGCCACCAGCAGAGATCCACAAAACACTGAAGCTTTCTTT

D: TRBD2
V: TRBV28
size: few
J: TRBJ2-7
CDR3: CASTFPGGSYEQYF
DNA: TGTGCCAGCACCTTTCCGGGGGGCTCCTACGAGCAGTACTTC

D: TRBD1
V: TRBV27
size: few
J: TRBJ2-7
CDR3: CASSHRQRTGGLYEQYF
DNA: TGTGCCAGCAGTCACCGCCAACGGACAGGGGGCCTCTACGAGCAGTACTTC